These T cell receptor beta chains were read from a single sample in a study of CD8 T cells in Susac syndrome. TCRdb itself ran the immunoSEQ multiplex PCR reads through MiXCR, one entry per CDR3 protein. In the table there are about 120,000 distinct CDR3 sequences, around 94% of which are singletons. Source material: CD4+ T cells from PBMCs. These receptors were taken from a human donor with multiple sclerosis. Both conserved end residues are part of each CDR3. Fields, in order: D gene, V gene, clone size, J gene, CDR3 DNA, CDR3 protein. D genes are given only for firm matches. Expanded clones are given a class, and other clones once, few, many or no size at all.

D gene: TRBD2; V gene: TRBV19; clone size: -; J gene: TRBJ2-3; CDR3 DNA: TGTGCCAGTAGTAGCACTGGGGTAGCGGGGGGAGTAGATACGCAGTATTTT; CDR3 protein: CASSSTGVAGGVDTQYF
D gene: -; V gene: TRBV19; clone size: -; J gene: TRBJ1-2; CDR3 DNA: TGTGCCAGTATCAAACCAGGGGACAACTATGGCTACACCTTC; CDR3 protein: CASIKPGDNYGYTF
D gene: -; V gene: TRBV7-2; clone size: -; J gene: TRBJ1-5; CDR3 DNA: TGTGCCAGCAGCGAACAGGGATGGCAGCCCCAGCATTTT; CDR3 protein: CASSEQGWQPQHF
D gene: -; V gene: TRBV4-2; clone size: -; J gene: TRBJ2-6; CDR3 DNA: TGTGCCAGCAGCTCCTTCTCGAACTCTGGGGCCAACGTCCTGACTTTC; CDR3 protein: CASSSFSNSGANVLTF
D gene: TRBD2; V gene: TRBV15; clone size: -; J gene: TRBJ2-3; CDR3 DNA: TGTGCCTCCCAGCGGGGATCTAGCACAGATACGCAGTATTTT; CDR3 protein: CASQRGSSTDTQYF
D gene: -; V gene: TRBV30; clone size: -; J gene: TRBJ2-7; CDR3 DNA: TGTGCCTGGAGTGTACGGGGGGCCTCAGGGTACGAGCAGTACTTC; CDR3 protein: CAWSVRGASGYEQYF
D gene: TRBD2; V gene: TRBV5-4; clone size: -; J gene: TRBJ2-5; CDR3 DNA: TGTGCCAGCAGCACGGGACTAGCAAGGGAGACCCAGTACTTC; CDR3 protein: CASSTGLARETQYF
D gene: TRBD1; V gene: TRBV30; clone size: -; J gene: TRBJ1-1; CDR3 DNA: TGTGCCTGGAACCGACAGGGCGAAGCTTTCTTT; CDR3 protein: CAWNRQGEAFF
D gene: -; V gene: TRBV20-1; clone size: -; J gene: TRBJ2-3; CDR3 DNA: TGCAGTGCTAGGAGGCAGCGCACAGATACGCAGTATTTT; CDR3 protein: CSARRQRTDTQYF
D gene: -; V gene: TRBV29-1; clone size: few; J gene: TRBJ2-3; CDR3 DNA: TGCAGCGTTGAGCTGGACACAGATACGCAGTATTTT; CDR3 protein: CSVELDTDTQYF
D gene: TRBD1; V gene: TRBV6-1; clone size: -; J gene: TRBJ1-6; CDR3 DNA: TGTGCCAGCAGTGAAAGCGGGACAGCGAATTCACCCCTCCACTTT; CDR3 protein: CASSESGTANSPLHF
D gene: -; V gene: TRBV29-1; clone size: -; J gene: TRBJ2-5; CDR3 DNA: TGCAGCACCGTCCGCACTAGCAGGAGAGAGACCCAGTACTTC; CDR3 protein: CSTVRTSRRETQYF
D gene: -; V gene: TRBV7-9; clone size: -; J gene: TRBJ1-2; CDR3 DNA: TGTGCCAGCAGCCCCCCCTCCTCGGGGCTTGGCTACACCTTC; CDR3 protein: CASSPPSSGLGYTF
D gene: -; V gene: TRBV30; clone size: -; J gene: TRBJ2-3; CDR3 DNA: TGTGCCTGGAAGGGGTTGGCTAGCACAGATACGCAGTATTTT; CDR3 protein: CAWKGLASTDTQYF
D gene: TRBD1; V gene: TRBV2; clone size: -; J gene: TRBJ2-1; CDR3 DNA: TGTGCCATCCCCCGGACAGGGGGGCCCTACAATGAGCAGTTCTTC; CDR3 protein: CAIPRTGGPYNEQFF
D gene: -; V gene: TRBV12-3/TRBV12-4; clone size: -; J gene: TRBJ1-2; CDR3 DNA: TGTGCCAGCAGTTCGGAGGTGCCGTTCCATGGCTACACCTTC; CDR3 protein: CASSSEVPFHGYTF
D gene: TRBD2; V gene: TRBV3-1; clone size: -; J gene: TRBJ2-7; CDR3 DNA: TGTGCCAGCAGCCAGTTACGACTAGCGGGGGGCGAGCAGTACTTC; CDR3 protein: CASSQLRLAGGEQYF
D gene: TRBD2; V gene: TRBV3-1; clone size: -; J gene: TRBJ2-7; CDR3 DNA: TGTGCCAGCAGCCCTCGTGGGCGGGGGGAATTCTACGAGCAGTACTTC; CDR3 protein: CASSPRGRGEFYEQYF
D gene: TRBD1; V gene: TRBV3-1; clone size: once; J gene: TRBJ1-6; CDR3 DNA: TGTGCCGGGGGGACAGGACCGACGGGTTCACCCCTCCACTTT; CDR3 protein: CAGGTGPTGSPLHF
D gene: -; V gene: TRBV3-1; clone size: -; J gene: TRBJ2-7; CDR3 DNA: TGTGCCAGCAGCCAGGGACCCTACGAGCAGTACTTC; CDR3 protein: CASSQGPYEQYF
D gene: TRBD2; V gene: TRBV12-3/TRBV12-4; clone size: -; J gene: TRBJ2-1; CDR3 DNA: TGTGCCAGCAGGGCTAGCGGGGGGGTAAATGAGCAGTTCTTC; CDR3 protein: CASRASGGVNEQFF
D gene: -; V gene: TRBV4-1; clone size: -; J gene: TRBJ2-2; CDR3 DNA: TGCGCCAGCAGCCGACGTCCTAGCCCCTACACCGGGGAGCTGTTTTTT; CDR3 protein: CASSRRPSPYTGELFF